Sequencing of this T cell receptor beta chain was carried out in a study of breast tumors, draining lymph nodes, adjacent tissues. Samples came from axillary lymph nodes draining the breast cancer. TCRdb fed the multiplex PCR reads into MiXCR, producing one record per CDR3 protein. The table shows under 85,000 distinct CDR3 sequences, with roughly a fifth occurring only once. CDR1 MNHEY and CDR2 SVGEGT come from the germline V gene. V shed 6 bases and J shed 3 bases, with 24 bases lying between them. The CDR3 is made up of 17 amino acids. In its sample, this clonotype was seen many times. The specimen sequenced was axillary lymph node tissue. V is TRBV6-2 or TRBV6-3 and J is TRBJ2-7, with D perhaps matching TRBD1 (5 bases). The receptor was isolated from a female donor with breast cancer. Some clones in this sample may be carry-over from other donors' samples. CDR3 sequence: CASSPFERAGWFYEQYF. The CDR3 coding sequence is TGTGCCAGCAGCCCTTTCGAAAGGGCAGGGTGGTTCTACGAGCAGTACTTC.